This is a list of T cell receptor beta chains from one sample in a study of OX40 agonist ivuxolimab in advanced cancers. Sequencing used immunoSEQ multiplex PCR; TCRdb keeps in-frame clones, though not all of them. The top ten hold 0.6% to 0.8% of the sample, which has tens of thousands of clones, 65% to 90% seen once. The input for sequencing was CD4+ or CD8+ T cells sorted from blood, taken in a trial of the OX40 agonist ivuxolimab. All receptors come from an adult with an advanced solid tumor such as melanoma, head and neck, liver or kidney cancer. CDR3s leave out the opening cysteine and the closing phenylalanine or tryptophan. For some rows the clone size is stated as once, few or many, or as a class when expanded; others skip it.

V	size	J	length	CDR3
TRBV27	-	TRBJ2-3	13	ASSFQRGTTDTQY
TRBV9	once	TRBJ2-1	11	ASSPTLTNEQF
TRBV5-1	-	TRBJ1-1	12	ASSLGGIETEAF
TRBV9	-	TRBJ2-7	11	ASPPPTVYEQY
TRBV6-5	-	TRBJ2-7	13	ASSYSGRAGDEQY
TRBV7-7	-	TRBJ2-2	13	ASSLVQGAGGELF
TRBV6-5	-	TRBJ2-3	12	ASSYSRVYDTQY
TRBV6-5	-	TRBJ1-1	11	ASRPGPHIEAF
TRBV6-5	-	TRBJ2-3	14	ASSYPTGSGTDTQY
TRBV2	-	TRBJ1-4	15	ASSPGSPRATNEKLF
TRBV7-9	-	TRBJ1-5	13	ASSEGTGEDQPQH
TRBV13	-	TRBJ1-4	14	ASSQKGRGLVEKLF
TRBV19	-	TRBJ1-1	15	ASSSPEDRGRNTEAF
TRBV7-9	-	TRBJ2-2	12	ASSWDLDTGELF
TRBV5-1	-	TRBJ2-7	14	ASSLGSGTILGEQY
TRBV4-3	-	TRBJ2-3	14	ASSQGQRGPTDTQY
TRBV27	-	TRBJ2-7	16	ASSLIPSLTGPFYEQY
TRBV2	-	TRBJ2-1	15	ASSVPPGGSSYNEQF
TRBV27	-	TRBJ1-2	13	ASSQGQGANYGYT
TRBV6-1	-	TRBJ1-3	14	ASSEEGQGHGNTIY
TRBV28	-	TRBJ2-2	14	ASSFKRGANTGELF
TRBV7-3	-	TRBJ2-1	14	ASSLVASSSYNEQF
TRBV28	once	TRBJ2-7	13	ASRGASGSFYEQY
TRBV19	-	TRBJ1-2	12	ASSERQGGVGYT
TRBV5-8	few	TRBJ2-6	15	ASSFTSTASGANVLT
TRBV7-9	-	TRBJ2-1	17	ASSLEIWKGRVSYNEQF
TRBV6-1	-	TRBJ2-3	13	ASSEVGQGHPSQY
TRBV6-5	-	TRBJ2-1	12	ASSYNTGYNEQF
TRBV19	-	TRBJ2-6	15	ASSFPGRSSGANVLT
TRBV6-1	-	TRBJ1-2	13	ASSDPRTAVYGYT
TRBV7-2	-	TRBJ1-3	13	ASSYDSLGGNTIY
TRBV6-1	-	TRBJ1-6	13	ASSELRQGNSPLH
TRBV4-3	once	TRBJ1-2	12	ASSQDYFNYGYT
TRBV28	once	TRBJ2-1	10	ASSLIGYEQF
TRBV30	-	TRBJ1-6	12	AWKRTGNNSPLH
TRBV12-5	once	TRBJ2-1	12	ASGLDNSYNEQF
TRBV5-4	-	TRBJ2-7	16	ASSFTSGVGSYSYEQY
TRBV15	-	TRBJ2-3	14	ATSRGSGGGADTQY
TRBV6-5	-	TRBJ1-2	13	ASANARGRAYGYT
TRBV10-3	-	TRBJ1-1	11	AIRGTGNTEAF